A selection of T cell receptor beta chains follows, all from one sample in a study of T cell repertoires in cytomegalovirus infection. TCRdb re-analysed the reads in MiXCR, keeping a single row per CDR3 protein. Among some 680,000 distinct CDR3 sequences listed, roughly 36% were seen once. Sequencing was done on a sample of PBMCs. Receptors were obtained from a human donor in good health (CMV status not recorded). Some clones in this sample may be carry-over from other donors' samples. Each CDR3 is given with its conserved first and last residue. The D gene is left open where the match is weak. The size entry is marked missing in some rows and otherwise reads once, few, many or a size class.

j_call | clone_size | v_call | d_call | cdr3_aa | cdr3_nt
TRBJ1-4 | - | TRBV19 | - | CASSRYSGLAELFF | TGTGCCAGTAGTAGATACTCAGGACTGGCGGAACTGTTTTTT
TRBJ2-1 | - | TRBV15 | - | CATSRDNEQFF | TGTGCCACCAGCAGGGACAATGAGCAGTTCTTC
TRBJ1-2 | few | TRBV12-3/TRBV12-4 | - | CASSLTPSPYYGYTF | TGTGCCAGCAGCCTTACCCCTTCCCCTTACTATGGCTACACCTTC
TRBJ1-2 | - | TRBV19 | TRBD1 | CASSTIKGQPGGYGYTF | TGTGCCAGTAGTACCATCAAGGGACAGCCTGGAGGCTATGGCTACACCTTC
TRBJ2-1 | few | TRBV29-1 | - | CSVTPRDRGSYNEQFF | TGCAGCGTTACCCCTAGGGACCGGGGCTCCTACAATGAGCAGTTCTTC
TRBJ2-1 | few | TRBV6-1 | TRBD1 | CASSSSGQGGDEQFF | TGTGCCAGCAGTTCATCGGGACAGGGAGGGGATGAGCAGTTCTTC
TRBJ2-3 | few | TRBV6-6 | TRBD2 | CASSYSGSREGRSDTQYF | TGTGCCAGCAGTTACTCGGGGAGTCGGGAGGGCAGATCAGATACGCAGTATTTT
TRBJ1-6 | many | TRBV7-6 | TRBD1 | CASSSGPDREINSPLHF | TGTGCCAGCAGCTCGGGCCCGGACAGGGAAATTAATTCACCCCTCCACTTT
TRBJ2-5 | - | TRBV4-1 | TRBD2 | CASSQAGGEGTQYF | TGCGCCAGCAGCCAAGCGGGCGGGGAGGGGACCCAGTACTTC
TRBJ1-1 | many | TRBV12-5 | TRBD1 | CASVPGGQKNTEAFF | TGTGCTAGTGTTCCAGGGGGCCAGAAGAACACTGAAGCTTTCTTT
TRBJ2-2 | - | TRBV6-8 | - | CASSFGLLGNTGELFF | TGTGCCAGCAGCTTCGGGCTCCTTGGGAACACCGGGGAGCTGTTTTTT
TRBJ2-1 | - | TRBV11-3 | TRBD2 | CASSPRASGFYNEQFF | TGTGCCAGCAGCCCCCGTGCTAGCGGGTTCTACAATGAGCAGTTCTTC
TRBJ1-4 | - | TRBV4-1 | TRBD1 | CASSQDMNIGTGAGKLFF | TGCGCCAGCAGCCAAGATATGAACATCGGGACAGGGGCGGGAAAACTGTTTTTT
TRBJ2-7 | - | TRBV27 | TRBD2 | CASSPLREGEQYF | TGTGCCAGCAGCCCCCTCAGGGAGGGCGAGCAGTACTTC
TRBJ1-2 | - | TRBV28 | - | CASSPGSQGDYGYTF | TGTGCCAGCAGTCCAGGATCCCAAGGCGACTATGGCTACACCTTC
TRBJ2-7 | - | TRBV20-1 | - | CSAGRPSATYEQYF | TGCAGTGCTGGACGTCCTAGCGCTACCTACGAGCAGTACTTC
TRBJ2-1 | - | TRBV11-2 | - | CASSLFGDSAYNEQFF | TGTGCCAGCAGCTTATTTGGGGACTCAGCCTACAATGAGCAGTTCTTC
TRBJ2-1 | - | TRBV6-2/TRBV6-3 | - | CASRPTSYNEQFF | TGTGCCAGCAGACCGACTTCGTACAATGAGCAGTTCTTC
TRBJ1-5 | - | TRBV4-1 | - | CASSQDTLDDWGYQPQHF | TGCGCCAGCAGCCAAGATACGCTCGACGATTGGGGGTATCAGCCCCAGCATTTT
TRBJ2-7 | - | TRBV27 | - | CASSLSVGLSYEQYF | TGTGCCAGCAGTTTATCGGTCGGTTTATCCTACGAGCAGTACTTC
TRBJ1-1 | - | TRBV12-3/TRBV12-4 | - | CASSFSGTETEAFF | TGTGCCAGCAGTTTCTCGGGAACGGAAACTGAAGCTTTCTTT
TRBJ2-1 | few | TRBV10-3 | TRBD2 | CAIRSLAGGNNEQFF | TGTGCCATCAGATCCCTAGCGGGAGGGAACAATGAGCAGTTCTTC
TRBJ2-5 | - | TRBV6-1 | TRBD1 | CASSEPGQGKETQYF | TGTGCCAGCAGTGAACCGGGACAGGGGAAGGAGACCCAGTACTTC
TRBJ1-1 | - | TRBV29-1 | - | CSVNMGGTATEAFF | TGCAGCGTTAACATGGGAGGGACTGCGACTGAAGCTTTCTTT
TRBJ1-5 | few | TRBV20-1 | - | CSASPGPNQPPHF | TGCAGTGCTAGTCCAGGCCCAAATCAGCCCCCGCATTTT
TRBJ2-2 | - | TRBV28 | - | CASSFQLPGSNTGELFF | TGTGCCAGCAGTTTCCAGCTCCCAGGCTCGAACACCGGGGAGCTGTTTTTT
TRBJ1-2 | - | TRBV6-5 | TRBD1 | CASRRDRGNVYGYTF | TGTGCCAGCAGAAGGGACAGGGGAAACGTCTATGGCTACACCTTC
TRBJ2-1 | - | TRBV4-3 | TRBD1 | CASSKGQVGAYNEQFF | TGCGCCAGCAGCAAAGGACAGGTCGGGGCCTACAATGAGCAGTTCTTC
TRBJ2-7 | - | TRBV20-1 | TRBD2 | CSASGTSGSTSSYEQYF | TGCAGTGCTAGTGGGACTAGCGGGAGTACTAGCTCCTACGAGCAGTACTTC
TRBJ2-1 | - | TRBV7-9 | TRBD1 | CASSPGTGRLHEQFF | TGTGCCAGCAGCCCCGGGACAGGGCGACTCCATGAGCAGTTCTTC
TRBJ1-2 | - | TRBV4-2 | - | CASSPDSIGVYTF | TGTGCCAGCAGCCCCGACAGTATTGGCGTCTACACCTTC